The 9 T cell receptor beta chains given below trace back to one sample, sequenced in a study of blood T cell repertoires in COVID-19. Sequenced by immunoSEQ multiplex PCR; TCRdb stores in-frame clones only, minus some. The sample lists tens of thousands of clones, 79% occurring once. Sequencing was done on a sample of peripheral blood. These receptors were obtained from a man in his 60s with acute or convalescent COVID-19.

CDR3 bases: TGCGCCAGCAGCATTCAGGGGGCGCCGGGTGAAAAACTGTTTTTT. Its protein is CASSIQGAPGEKLFF. The genes are TRBV5-1 and TRBJ1-4; 8 bases line up with TRBD1. Trimming at V came to 4 bases and at J to 7 bases, leaving 9 bases not matched to a gene. This CDR3 region has 15 residues. Germline V lookup: CDR1 SGHRS, CDR2 YFSETQ.

The V and J genes are TRBV6-1 and TRBJ2-6; D is uncertain. CDR3 length equals 16 residues. Trimming took off 0 bases at V and 3 bases at J, with 9 bases between the two ends. Germline CDR1 MNHNS, CDR2 SASEGT. CDR3 region: CASSEAQLVGANVLTF. DNA for the CDR3: TGTGCCAGCAGTGAAGCGCAACTGGTTGGGGCCAACGTCCTGACTTTC.

The J gene is TRBJ1-2, the V gene TRBV24-1; 8 bases agree with TRBD1. Germline loops: CDR1 KGHDR, CDR2 SFDVKD. V dropped 0 bases and J dropped 7; count of bases not matched to a gene: 6. The CDR3 loop spans 15 amino acids. CDR3 sequence: CATSDLEGTGSGYTF. The CDR3 DNA sequence: TGTGCCACCAGTGATTTGGAGGGGACAGGAAGTGGCTACACCTTC.

The J gene is TRBJ2-7, the V gene TRBV4-1; tentative D call: TRBD1 (6 bases). The CDR3 has 14 amino acids. CDR1 is MGHRA and CDR2 is YSYEKL in the germline V gene. Trimming removed 6 bases at V and 0 bases at J, with 12 bases between. Here the CDR3 reads CASRRDTSSYEQYF. DNA of the CDR3: TGCGCCAGCAGGAGGGACACCTCCTCCTACGAGCAGTACTTC.

The rearrangement joins TRBV5-6 to TRBJ2-1, with a tentative D call TRBD2 (6 bases). Germline CDR1 and CDR2: SGHDT and YYEEEE. The CDR3 has 15 residues. V lost 0 bases, J lost 8 bases, and 15 bases lay in between. CDR3 sequence: CASSLGLRGEDEQFF. CDR3 DNA sequence: TGTGCCAGCAGCTTGGGGTTAAGAGGGGAGGATGAGCAGTTCTTC.

This clone was recorded a few times. The rearrangement links TRBV7-3 to TRBJ2-3, with 9 bases fitting TRBD2. Trimming took 2 bases from V and 4 from J; bases not matched to a gene: 13. CDR1 and CDR2 (germline): SGHTA, FQGTGA. CDR3 length equals 18 residues. The CDR3 DNA follows: TGTGCCAGCAGCTTAGCCCCTGCAGGTAGCGGGGGTTCAGATACGCAGTATTTT. Protein sequence: CASSLAPAGSGGSDTQYF.

This chain connects TRBV11-3 to TRBJ2-2; 7 nucleotides line up with TRBD1. The CDR3 runs 15 residues. Germline V gene sequence: CDR1 SGHNT, CDR2 YENEEA. V was pared by 5 bases and J by 2 bases, with 5 bases of the junction left unmatched. This CDR3 reads CASSSRDRNTGELFF. CDR3 nucleotide sequence: TGTGCCAGCAGCAGTCGGGACAGAAACACCGGGGAGCTGTTTTTT.

V gene TRBV5-1 combines with J gene TRBJ1-3; no reliable D call. CDR1 and CDR2 (germline): SGHRS, YFSETQ. V lost 5 bases, J lost 2 bases, and 14 bases lay in between. CDR3 length: 15 residues. The CDR3 protein is CASSTGSAAGNTIYF. Here the CDR3 DNA reads TGCGCCAGCAGTACGGGATCGGCGGCTGGAAACACCATATATTTT.

The chain employs TRBV18 and TRBJ1-1, with D possibly TRBD1 on 6 matching bases. Trimming stripped 3 bases from V and 3 bases from J, with 14 bases between. In germline, CDR1 is KGHSH, CDR2 LQKENI. This CDR3 has 15 residues. The CDR3 protein is CASSPSLNRDTEAFF. The CDR3 region has the DNA TGTGCCAGCTCACCCTCGCTTAACAGGGACACTGAAGCTTTCTTT.